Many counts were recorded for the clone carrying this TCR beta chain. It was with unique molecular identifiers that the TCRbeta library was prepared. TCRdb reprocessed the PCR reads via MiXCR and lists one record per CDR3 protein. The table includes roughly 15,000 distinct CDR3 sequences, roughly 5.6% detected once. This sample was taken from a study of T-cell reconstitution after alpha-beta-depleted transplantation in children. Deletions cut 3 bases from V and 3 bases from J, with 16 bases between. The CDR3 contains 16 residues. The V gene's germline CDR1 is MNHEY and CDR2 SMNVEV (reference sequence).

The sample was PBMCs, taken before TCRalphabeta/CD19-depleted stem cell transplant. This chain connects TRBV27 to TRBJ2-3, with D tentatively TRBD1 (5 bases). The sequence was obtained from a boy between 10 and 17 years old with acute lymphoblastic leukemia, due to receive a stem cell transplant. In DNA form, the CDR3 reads TGTGCCAGCAGTTTGTTATTGGGGCCTGGGACAGATACGCAGTATTTT. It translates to CASSLLLGPGTDTQYF.